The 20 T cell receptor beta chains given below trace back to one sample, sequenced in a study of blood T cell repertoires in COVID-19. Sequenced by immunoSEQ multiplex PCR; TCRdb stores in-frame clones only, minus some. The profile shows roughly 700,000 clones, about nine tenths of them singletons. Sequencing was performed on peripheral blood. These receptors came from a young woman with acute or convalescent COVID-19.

CDR3 sequence: CSVGAGTTNYGYTF. The CDR3 nucleotides read TGCAGCGTTGGGGCAGGGACTACTAACTATGGCTACACCTTC. The chain carries TRBV29-1 and TRBJ1-2, with TRBD1 as a possible D gene (5 bases). Germline lookup yields CDR1 SQVTM and CDR2 ANQGSEA. Trimming stripped 4 bases from V and 0 bases from J, with 12 bases between. The CDR3 has 14 amino acids.

The CDR3 loop reads CSARLERPYGYTF. The DNA for the CDR3 is TGCAGCGCCCGACTGGAAAGGCCCTATGGCTACACCTTC. The J gene is TRBJ1-2, the V gene TRBV29-1; D call uncertain. In germline, CDR1 is SQVTM, CDR2 ANQGSEA. V gave up 7 bases and J gave up 4 bases, with 16 bases separating them. The CDR3 has 13 amino acids.

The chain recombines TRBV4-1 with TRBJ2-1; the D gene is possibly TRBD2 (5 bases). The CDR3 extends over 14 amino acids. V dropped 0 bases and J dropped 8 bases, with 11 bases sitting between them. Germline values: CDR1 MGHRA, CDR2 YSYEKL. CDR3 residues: CASSQDPAGDEQFF. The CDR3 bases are TGCGCCAGCAGCCAAGACCCTGCGGGCGATGAGCAGTTCTTC.

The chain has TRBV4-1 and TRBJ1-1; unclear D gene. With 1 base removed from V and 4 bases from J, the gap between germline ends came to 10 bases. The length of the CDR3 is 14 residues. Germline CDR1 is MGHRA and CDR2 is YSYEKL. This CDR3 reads CASSQARGSTEAFF. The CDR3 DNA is TGCGCCAGCAGCCAAGCGCGGGGTTCCACTGAAGCTTTCTTT.

CDR3 sequence (DNA): TGTGCCAGCAATCACCTGGGCCCGGACACTGAAGCTTTCTTT. As protein: CASNHLGPDTEAFF. This rearrangement joins TRBV6-5 to TRBJ1-1; D is uncertain. The CDR3 extends over 14 amino acids. Trimming left V 7 bases short and J 3 bases short, with 15 bases between. Germline loops: CDR1 MNHEY, CDR2 SVGAGI.

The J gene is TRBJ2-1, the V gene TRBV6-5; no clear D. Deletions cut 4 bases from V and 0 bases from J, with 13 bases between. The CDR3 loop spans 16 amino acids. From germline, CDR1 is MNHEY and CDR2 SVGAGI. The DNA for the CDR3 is TGTGCCAGCAGTTCGCCACTTGCCGGCTCCTACAATGAGCAGTTCTTC. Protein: CASSSPLAGSYNEQFF.

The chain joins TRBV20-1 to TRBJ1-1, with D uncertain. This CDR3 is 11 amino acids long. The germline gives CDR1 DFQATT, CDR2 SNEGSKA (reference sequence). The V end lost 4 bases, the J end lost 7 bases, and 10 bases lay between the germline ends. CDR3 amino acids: CSATRGGEAFF. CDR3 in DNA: TGCAGTGCTACACGGGGTGGTGAAGCTTTCTTT.

The CDR3: CASSLAGGVETQYF. CDR3 coding DNA: TGTGCCAGCAGCTTGGCGGGGGGAGTGGAGACCCAGTACTTC. The chain has TRBV7-9 and TRBJ2-5, with 8 bases identical to TRBD2. The CDR3 loop spans 14 amino acids. Unmatched junction bases numbered 5, after V lost 3 bases and J lost 5 bases. From germline, CDR1 is SEHNR and CDR2 FQNEAQ (reference sequence).

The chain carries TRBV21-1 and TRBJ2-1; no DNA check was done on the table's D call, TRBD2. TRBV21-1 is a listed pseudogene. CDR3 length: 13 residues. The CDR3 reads CASSRGLNNEQFF. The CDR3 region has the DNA TGTGCCAGCAGCAGGGGACTTAACAATGAGCAGTTCTTC.

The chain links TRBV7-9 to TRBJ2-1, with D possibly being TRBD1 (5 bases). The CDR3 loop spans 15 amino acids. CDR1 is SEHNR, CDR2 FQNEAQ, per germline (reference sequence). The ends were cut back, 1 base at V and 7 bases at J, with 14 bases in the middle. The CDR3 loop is CASSLGQISGNEQFF. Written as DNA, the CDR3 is TGTGCCAGCAGCTTAGGACAGATATCAGGTAATGAGCAGTTCTTC.

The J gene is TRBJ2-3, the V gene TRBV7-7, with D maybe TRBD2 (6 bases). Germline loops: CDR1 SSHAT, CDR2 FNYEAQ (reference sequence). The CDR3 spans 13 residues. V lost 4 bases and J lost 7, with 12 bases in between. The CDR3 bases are TGTGCCAGCAGCTCCGCGGAGGGCAATACGCAGTATTTT. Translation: CASSSAEGNTQYF.

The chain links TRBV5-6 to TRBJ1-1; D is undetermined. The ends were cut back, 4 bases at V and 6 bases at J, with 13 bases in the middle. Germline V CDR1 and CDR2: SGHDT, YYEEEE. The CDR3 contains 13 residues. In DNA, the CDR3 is TGTGCCAGCAGCCCCGGGGAAGGCGCTGAAGCTTTCTTT. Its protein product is CASSPGEGAEAFF.

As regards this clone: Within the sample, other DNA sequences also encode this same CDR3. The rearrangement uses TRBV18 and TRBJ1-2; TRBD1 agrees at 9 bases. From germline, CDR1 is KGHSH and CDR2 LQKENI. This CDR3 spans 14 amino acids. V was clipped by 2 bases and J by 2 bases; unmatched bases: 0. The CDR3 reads CASSPGQGNYGYTF. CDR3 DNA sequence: TGTGCCAGCTCACCAGGACAGGGGAACTATGGCTACACCTTC.

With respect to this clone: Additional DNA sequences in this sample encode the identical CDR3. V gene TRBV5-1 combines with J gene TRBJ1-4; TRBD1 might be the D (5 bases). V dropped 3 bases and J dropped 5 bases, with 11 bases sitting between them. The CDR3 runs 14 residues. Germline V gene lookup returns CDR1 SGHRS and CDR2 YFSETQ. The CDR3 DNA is TGCGCCAGCAGCTGGGGACGGGGGAATGAAAAACTGTTTTTT. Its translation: CASSWGRGNEKLFF.

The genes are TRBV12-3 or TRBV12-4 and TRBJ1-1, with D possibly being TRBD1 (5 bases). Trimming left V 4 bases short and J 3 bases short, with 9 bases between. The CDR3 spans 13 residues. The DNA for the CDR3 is TGTGCCAGCAGTTGGGGGGGGGACACTGAAGCTTTCTTT. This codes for CASSWGGDTEAFF.

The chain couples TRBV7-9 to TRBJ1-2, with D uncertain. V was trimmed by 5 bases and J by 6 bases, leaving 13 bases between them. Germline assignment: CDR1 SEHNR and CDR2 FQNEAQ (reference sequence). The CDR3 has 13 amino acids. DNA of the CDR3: TGTGCCAGCAGCAGCCCGGGGTTAAATGGCTACACCTTC. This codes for CASSSPGLNGYTF.

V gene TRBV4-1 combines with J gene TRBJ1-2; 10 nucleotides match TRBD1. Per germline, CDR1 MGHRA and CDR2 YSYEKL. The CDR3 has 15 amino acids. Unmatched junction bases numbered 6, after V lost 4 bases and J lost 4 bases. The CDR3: CASSLLTGGSYGYTF. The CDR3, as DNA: TGCGCCAGCAGCCTGCTGACAGGGGGCTCCTATGGCTACACCTTC.

CDR3 in amino acids: CASSQEWEGGSNQPQHF. The CDR3, as DNA: TGTGCCAGCAGCCAAGAATGGGAGGGAGGGAGCAATCAGCCCCAGCATTTT. This sequence joins TRBV4-2 and TRBJ1-5; D uncertain. Per germline, CDR1 LGHNA and CDR2 YNFKEQ. This CDR3 comprises 17 residues. V lost 0 bases and J lost 1, with 13 bases in between.

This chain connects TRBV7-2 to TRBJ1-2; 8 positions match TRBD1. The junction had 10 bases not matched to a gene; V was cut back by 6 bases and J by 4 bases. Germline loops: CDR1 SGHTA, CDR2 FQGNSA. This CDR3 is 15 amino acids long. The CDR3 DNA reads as TGTGCCAGCAGATCAGGGGGCGGGGAACCCTATGGCTACACCTTC. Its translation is CASRSGGGEPYGYTF.

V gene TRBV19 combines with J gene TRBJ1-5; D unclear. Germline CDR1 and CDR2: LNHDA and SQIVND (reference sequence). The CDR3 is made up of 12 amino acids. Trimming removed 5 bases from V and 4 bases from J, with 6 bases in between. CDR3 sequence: CASSEMNQPQHF. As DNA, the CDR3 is TGTGCCAGTAGTGAGATGAATCAGCCCCAGCATTTT.